A selection of T cell receptor beta chains follows, all from one sample in a study of control samples from healthy donors and cancer patients. Assay: immunoSEQ multiplex PCR; the TCRdb copy retains only in-frame clones and omits some. The top ten hold less than 1.6% of the sample, which has 200,000 to 250,000 clones, just under 95% seen once. Sequencing used blood. The source of these receptors is a man aged 50-59 years in good health. CDR3s leave out the opening cysteine and the closing phenylalanine or tryptophan.

CDR3 protein | J gene | V gene
ASSARGHYNEQF | TRBJ2-1 | TRBV6-4
ASTHGQRVMNIQY | TRBJ2-4 | TRBV3-1/TRBV3-2
ASSGTSGGEPNTGELF | TRBJ2-2 | TRBV10-1
ASSPGTATNEKLF | TRBJ1-4 | TRBV5-1
ASSQDGRGIAEKLF | TRBJ1-4 | TRBV3-1/TRBV3-2
ASSLVQVLNGYT | TRBJ1-2 | TRBV11-2
ASTPGAGNTEAF | TRBJ1-1 | TRBV5-1
ASGETSYNEQF | TRBJ2-1 | TRBV12-3/TRBV12-4
ASRSTALYEQY | TRBJ2-7 | TRBV12-3/TRBV12-4
ASSHGTEAF | TRBJ1-1 | TRBV4-2
ASSLQGSNEKLF | TRBJ1-4 | TRBV4-1
ASSRTSGSYNEQF | TRBJ2-1 | TRBV5-1
ASSEQGDGTEAF | TRBJ1-1 | TRBV7-3
ASSPRQGALGNQPQH | TRBJ1-5 | TRBV18
ASSRHPGDRDYGYT | TRBJ1-2 | TRBV7-2